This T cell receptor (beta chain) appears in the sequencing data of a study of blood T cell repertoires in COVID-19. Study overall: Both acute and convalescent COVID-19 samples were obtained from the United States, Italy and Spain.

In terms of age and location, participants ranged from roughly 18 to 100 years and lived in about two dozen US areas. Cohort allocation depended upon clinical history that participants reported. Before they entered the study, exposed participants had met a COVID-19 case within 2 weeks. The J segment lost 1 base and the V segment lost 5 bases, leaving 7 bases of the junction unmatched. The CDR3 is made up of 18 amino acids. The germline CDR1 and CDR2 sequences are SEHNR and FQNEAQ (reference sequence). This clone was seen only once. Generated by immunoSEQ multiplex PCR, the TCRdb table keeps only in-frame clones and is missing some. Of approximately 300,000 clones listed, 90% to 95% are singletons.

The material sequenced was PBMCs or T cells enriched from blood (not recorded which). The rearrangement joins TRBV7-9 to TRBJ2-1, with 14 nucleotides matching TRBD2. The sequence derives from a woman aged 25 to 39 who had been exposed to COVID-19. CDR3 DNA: TGTGCCAGCAGCCCGGGACTAGCGGGGGTCGCGTCCTACAATGAGCAGTTCTTC. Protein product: CASSPGLAGVASYNEQFF.